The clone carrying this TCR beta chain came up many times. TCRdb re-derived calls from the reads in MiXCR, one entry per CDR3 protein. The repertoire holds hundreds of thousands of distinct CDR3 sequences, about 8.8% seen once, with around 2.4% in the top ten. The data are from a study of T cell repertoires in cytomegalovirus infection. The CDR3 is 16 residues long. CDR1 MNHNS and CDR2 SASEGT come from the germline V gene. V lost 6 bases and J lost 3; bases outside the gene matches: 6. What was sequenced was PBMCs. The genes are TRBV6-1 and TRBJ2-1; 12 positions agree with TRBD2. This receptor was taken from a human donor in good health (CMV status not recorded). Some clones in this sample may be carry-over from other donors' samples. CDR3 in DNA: TGTGCCAGCAGCTCGGGACTAGCGGGTTTCTACAATGAGCAGTTCTTC. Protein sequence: CASSSGLAGFYNEQFF.